This T cell receptor beta chain was captured in a study of T cell responses to AZD1222 COVID-19 vaccine. Some clones are missing from TCRdb's copy, which holds only in-frame ones; the method was immunoSEQ multiplex PCR. Altogether some 120,000 clones are present, approximately 90% being singletons, with the ten largest covering roughly 12%. Study-wide results and caveats: Just 5 or 6 AZD1222 recipients tested seropositive at baseline. Females made up more of the donors, who were largely white British, and clonal diversity may have come out too low. Spike-wide coverage was observed for vaccine-associated CD4 TCRs, with dominant responses at 160-218 and 743-854.

The CDR3 runs 15 residues. Germline CDR1 reads SNHLY; CDR2 reads FYNNEI. V lost 0 bases, J lost 8 bases, and 11 bases lay in between. About this clone: Its antigen is currently unknown.

This TCR was recovered from an adult in good health. The material was peripheral blood, obtained on day 0 of AZD1222 vaccination. This rearrangement joins TRBV2 to TRBJ1-6, with a weak D call TRBD1 (5 bases). The CDR3 spells CASSEAQGMDSPLHF. CDR3 coding DNA: TGTGCCAGCAGTGAAGCGCAGGGTATGGATTCACCCCTCCACTTT.